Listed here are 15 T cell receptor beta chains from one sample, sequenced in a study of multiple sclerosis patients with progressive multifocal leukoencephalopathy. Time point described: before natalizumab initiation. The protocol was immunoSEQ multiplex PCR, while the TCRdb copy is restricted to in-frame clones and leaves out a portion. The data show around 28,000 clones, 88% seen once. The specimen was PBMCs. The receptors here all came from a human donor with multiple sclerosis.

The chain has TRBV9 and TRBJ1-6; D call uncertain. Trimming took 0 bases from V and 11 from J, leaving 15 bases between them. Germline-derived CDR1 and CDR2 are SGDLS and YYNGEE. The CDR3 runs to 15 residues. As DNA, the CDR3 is TGTGCCAGCAGCGTAGCTGAAGAGCTGGAGGCACCCCTCCACTTT. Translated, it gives CASSVAEELEAPLHF.

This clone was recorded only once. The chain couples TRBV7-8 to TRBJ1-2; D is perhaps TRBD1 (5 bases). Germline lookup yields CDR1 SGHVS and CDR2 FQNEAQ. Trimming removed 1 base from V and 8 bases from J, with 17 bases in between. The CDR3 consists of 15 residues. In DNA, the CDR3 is TGTGCCAGCAGCTTAGGGGGTGGCAGGGAAGGCGGCTACACCTTC. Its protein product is CASSLGGGREGGYTF.

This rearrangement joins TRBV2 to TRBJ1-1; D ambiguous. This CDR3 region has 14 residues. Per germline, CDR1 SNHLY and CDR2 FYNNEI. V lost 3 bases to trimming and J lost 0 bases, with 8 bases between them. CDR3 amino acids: CASSEFALNTEAFF. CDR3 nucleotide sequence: TGTGCCAGCAGTGAGTTTGCCCTGAACACTGAAGCTTTCTTT.

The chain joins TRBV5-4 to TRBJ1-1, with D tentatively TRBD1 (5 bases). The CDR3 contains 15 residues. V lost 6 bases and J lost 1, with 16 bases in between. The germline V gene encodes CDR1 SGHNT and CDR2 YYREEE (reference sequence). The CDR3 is CASTWGVVPNTEAFF. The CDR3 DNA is TGTGCCAGCACCTGGGGGGTAGTACCGAACACTGAAGCTTTCTTT.

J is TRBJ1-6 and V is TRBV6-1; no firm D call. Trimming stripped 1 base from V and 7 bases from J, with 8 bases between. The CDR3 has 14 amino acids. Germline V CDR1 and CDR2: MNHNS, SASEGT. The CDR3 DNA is TGTGCCAGCAGTGAAGGTCCTAACAATTCACCCCTCCACTTT. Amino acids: CASSEGPNNSPLHF.

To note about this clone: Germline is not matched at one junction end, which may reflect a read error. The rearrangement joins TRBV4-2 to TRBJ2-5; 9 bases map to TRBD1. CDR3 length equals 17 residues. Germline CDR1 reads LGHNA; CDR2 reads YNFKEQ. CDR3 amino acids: CAGSQSTGGSGVETQYF. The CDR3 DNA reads TGTGCCGGCAGCCAATCGACAGGGGGGAGTGGTGTGGAGACCCAGTACTTC.

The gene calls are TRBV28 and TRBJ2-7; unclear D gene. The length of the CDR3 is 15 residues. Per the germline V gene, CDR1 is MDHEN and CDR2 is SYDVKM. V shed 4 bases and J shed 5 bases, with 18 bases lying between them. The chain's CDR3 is CASSSYPDVWDEQYF. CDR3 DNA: TGTGCCAGCAGTTCCTACCCGGACGTCTGGGACGAGCAGTACTTC.

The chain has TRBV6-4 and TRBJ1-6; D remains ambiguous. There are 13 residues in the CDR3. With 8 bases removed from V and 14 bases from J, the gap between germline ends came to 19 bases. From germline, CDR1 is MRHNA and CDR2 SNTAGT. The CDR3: CASARGERGTLHF. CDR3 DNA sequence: TGTGCCAGCGCACGGGGTGAGAGAGGCACCCTCCACTTT.

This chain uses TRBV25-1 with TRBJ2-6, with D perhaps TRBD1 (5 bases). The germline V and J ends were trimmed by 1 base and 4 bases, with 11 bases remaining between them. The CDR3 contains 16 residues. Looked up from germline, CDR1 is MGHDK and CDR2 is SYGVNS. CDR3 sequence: CASSEWVGAGANVLTF. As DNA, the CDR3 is TGTGCCAGCAGTGAATGGGTTGGGGCGGGGGCCAACGTCCTGACTTTC.

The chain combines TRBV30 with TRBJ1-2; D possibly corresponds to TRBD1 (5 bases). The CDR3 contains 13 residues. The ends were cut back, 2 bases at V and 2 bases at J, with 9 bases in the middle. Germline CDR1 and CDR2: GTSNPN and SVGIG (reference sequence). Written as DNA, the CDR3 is TGTGCCTGGAGTCCGGGGCTCAACTATGGCTACACCTTC. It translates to CAWSPGLNYGYTF. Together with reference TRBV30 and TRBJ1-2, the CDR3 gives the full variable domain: SQTIHQWPATLVQPVGSPLSLECTVEGTSNPNLYWYRQAAGRGLQLLFYSVGIGQISSEVPQNLSASRPQDRQFILSSKKLLLSDSGFYLCAWSPGLNYGYTFGSGTRLTVV.

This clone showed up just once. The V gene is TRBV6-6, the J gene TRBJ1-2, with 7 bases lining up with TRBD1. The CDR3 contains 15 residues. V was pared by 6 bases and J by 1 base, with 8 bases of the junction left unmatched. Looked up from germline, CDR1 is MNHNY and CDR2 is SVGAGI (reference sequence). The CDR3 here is CASRFTDRVNYGYTF. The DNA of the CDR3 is TGTGCCAGCAGGTTCACAGACAGGGTTAACTATGGCTACACCTTC.

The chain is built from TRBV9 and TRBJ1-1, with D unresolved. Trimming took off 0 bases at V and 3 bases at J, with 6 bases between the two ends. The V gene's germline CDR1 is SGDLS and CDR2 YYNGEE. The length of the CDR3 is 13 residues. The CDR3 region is CASSVGGYTEAFF. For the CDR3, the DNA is TGTGCCAGCAGCGTAGGGGGATACACTGAAGCTTTCTTT.

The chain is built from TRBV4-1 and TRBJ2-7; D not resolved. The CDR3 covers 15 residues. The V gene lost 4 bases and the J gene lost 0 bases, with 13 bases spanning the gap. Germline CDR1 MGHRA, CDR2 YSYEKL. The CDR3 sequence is CASSLTNLNSYEQYF. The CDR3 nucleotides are TGCGCCAGCAGCCTGACAAACCTTAACTCCTACGAGCAGTACTTC.

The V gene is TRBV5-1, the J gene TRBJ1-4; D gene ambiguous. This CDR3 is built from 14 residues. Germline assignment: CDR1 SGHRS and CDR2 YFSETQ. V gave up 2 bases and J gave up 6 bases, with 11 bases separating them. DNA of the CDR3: TGCGCCAGCAGCTTCGAATCCCGGGATGAAAAACTGTTTTTT. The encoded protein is CASSFESRDEKLFF.

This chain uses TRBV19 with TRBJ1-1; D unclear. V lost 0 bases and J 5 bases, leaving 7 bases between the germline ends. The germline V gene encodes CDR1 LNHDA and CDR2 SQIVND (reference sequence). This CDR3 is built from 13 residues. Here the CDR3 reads CASSIEASTEAFF. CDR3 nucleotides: TGTGCCAGTAGTATAGAGGCGAGTACTGAAGCTTTCTTT.